This TCR beta chain was identified in a study of identical twins. Study results and caveats: In monozygotic twins, models underestimated the sharing of out-of-frame TCR alpha. Cord blood's abundant beta clonotypes had fewer insertions, unlike memory repertoires. Interpretation of the results relied on cross-sectional statistical analysis and not on following the same donors.

The cDNA had a unique molecular identifier and a template-switch universal primer site. TCRdb reprocessed the 5' RACE reads with MiXCR, giving one entry per CDR3 protein. The profile shows around 490,000 distinct CDR3 sequences, 20% to 25% of them singletons. About this clonotype itself: Its matching antigen is unknown.

The CDR3 covers 17 residues. Trimming removed 0 bases from V and 3 bases from J, with 15 bases in between. Per germline, CDR1 SGHRS and CDR2 YFSETQ. Another study also made use of these data, one on yellow fever vaccine responses in identical twins.

Sequencing was performed on CD4+ T cells sorted from blood. The origin of this receptor is a woman younger than 35 in good health. The rearrangement joins TRBV5-1 to TRBJ2-2; D gene unclear. This chain's CDR3 is CASSLVRPNGDTGELFF. The CDR3 nucleotides are TGCGCCAGCAGCTTGGTGCGCCCCAACGGCGACACCGGGGAGCTGTTTTTT.